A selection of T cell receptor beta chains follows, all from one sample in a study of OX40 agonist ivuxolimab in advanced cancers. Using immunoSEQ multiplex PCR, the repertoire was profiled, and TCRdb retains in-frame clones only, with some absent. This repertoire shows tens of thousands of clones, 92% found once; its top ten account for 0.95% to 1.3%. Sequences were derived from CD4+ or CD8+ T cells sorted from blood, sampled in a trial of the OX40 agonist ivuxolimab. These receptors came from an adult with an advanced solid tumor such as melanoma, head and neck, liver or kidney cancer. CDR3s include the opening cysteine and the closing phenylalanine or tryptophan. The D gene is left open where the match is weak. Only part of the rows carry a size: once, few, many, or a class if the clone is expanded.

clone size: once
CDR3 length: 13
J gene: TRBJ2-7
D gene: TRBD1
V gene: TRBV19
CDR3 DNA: TGTGCCAGTAGGTCGGGACAGGGCGGAGAGCAGTACTTC
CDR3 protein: CASRSGQGGEQYF

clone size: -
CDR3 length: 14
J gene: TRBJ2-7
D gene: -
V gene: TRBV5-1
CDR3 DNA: TGCGCCAGCACGCCAAGGGCGGGGTCGGGCGAGCAGTACTTC
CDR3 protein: CASTPRAGSGEQYF

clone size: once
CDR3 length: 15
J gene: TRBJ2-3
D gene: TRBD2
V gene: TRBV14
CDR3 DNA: TGTGCCAGCAGCCGAGGACTAGCGGGCACAGATACGCAGTATTTT
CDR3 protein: CASSRGLAGTDTQYF

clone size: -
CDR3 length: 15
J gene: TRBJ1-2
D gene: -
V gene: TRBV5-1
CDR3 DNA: TGCGCCAGCAGCTTGGAGGAGGGAACTCGGTATGGCTACACCTTC
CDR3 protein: CASSLEEGTRYGYTF

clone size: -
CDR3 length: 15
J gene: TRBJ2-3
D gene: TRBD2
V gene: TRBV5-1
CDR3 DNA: TGCGCCAGCAGTATCGCGGCGGGAGTAGGAGATACGCAGTATTTT
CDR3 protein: CASSIAAGVGDTQYF

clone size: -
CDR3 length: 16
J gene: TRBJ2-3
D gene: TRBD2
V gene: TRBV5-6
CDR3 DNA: TGTGCCAGCAGCTTGGGTAGCGGGAGTAACTCAGATACGCAGTATTTT
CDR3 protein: CASSLGSGSNSDTQYF

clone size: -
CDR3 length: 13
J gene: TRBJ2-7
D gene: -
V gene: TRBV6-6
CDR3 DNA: TGTGCCAGCAATAACGCAGTCCTCTACGAGCAGTACTTC
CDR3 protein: CASNNAVLYEQYF

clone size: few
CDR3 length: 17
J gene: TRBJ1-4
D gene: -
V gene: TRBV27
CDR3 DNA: TGTGCCAGCCGCCCCCAGGCCGATAACTACGCTGGCGAAAAACTGTTTTTT
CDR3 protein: CASRPQADNYAGEKLFF

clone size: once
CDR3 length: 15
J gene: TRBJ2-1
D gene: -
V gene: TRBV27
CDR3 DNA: TGTGCCAGCAGTCCCTATCAAAGCTCCTACAATGAGCAGTTCTTC
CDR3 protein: CASSPYQSSYNEQFF

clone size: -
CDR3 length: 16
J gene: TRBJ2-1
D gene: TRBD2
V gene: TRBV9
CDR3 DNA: TGTGCCAGCAGCCTACTAGCGGGCCACTCCTACAATGAGCAGTTCTTC
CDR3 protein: CASSLLAGHSYNEQFF

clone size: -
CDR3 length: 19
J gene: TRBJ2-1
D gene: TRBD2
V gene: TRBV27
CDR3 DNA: TGTGCCAGCAGTTTATCTACCGCACGGACTAGCGGGTTCGGGAATGAGCAGTTCTTC
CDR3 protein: CASSLSTARTSGFGNEQFF

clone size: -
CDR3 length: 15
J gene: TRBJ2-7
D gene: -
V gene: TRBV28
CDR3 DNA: TGTGCCAGCAACTCCGGGACTGCGCTTTTTTACGAGCAGTACTTC
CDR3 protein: CASNSGTALFYEQYF

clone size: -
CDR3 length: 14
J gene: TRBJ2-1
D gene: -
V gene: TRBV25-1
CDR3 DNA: TGTGCCAGCAGTAGTGGCAGTTTATACAATGAGCAGTTCTTC
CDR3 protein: CASSSGSLYNEQFF

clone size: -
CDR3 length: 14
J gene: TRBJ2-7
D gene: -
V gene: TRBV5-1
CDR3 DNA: TGCGCCAGCAGCTTGGTTGGTATGGCCTACGAGCAGTACTTC
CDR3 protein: CASSLVGMAYEQYF

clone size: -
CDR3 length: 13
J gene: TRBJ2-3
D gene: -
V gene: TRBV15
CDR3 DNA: TGTGCCACCCAACAATCACAGGCCCCTACGCAGTATTTT
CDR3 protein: CATQQSQAPTQYF

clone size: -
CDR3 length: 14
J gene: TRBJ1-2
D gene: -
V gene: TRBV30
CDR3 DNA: TGTGCCTGGAGCTTGGGGTCGCCTAACTATGGCTACACCTTC
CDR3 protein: CAWSLGSPNYGYTF

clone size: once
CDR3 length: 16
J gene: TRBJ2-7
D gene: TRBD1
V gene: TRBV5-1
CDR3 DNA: TGCGCCAGCAGCTTCTCGGGCCCGGGGACAGGGGGCGAGCAGTACTTC
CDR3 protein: CASSFSGPGTGGEQYF

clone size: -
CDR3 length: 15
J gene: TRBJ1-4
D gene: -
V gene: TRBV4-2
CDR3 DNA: TGTGCCAGCAGCCAAGGGGCGGGCGGGTTTGAAAAACTGTTTTTT
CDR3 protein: CASSQGAGGFEKLFF

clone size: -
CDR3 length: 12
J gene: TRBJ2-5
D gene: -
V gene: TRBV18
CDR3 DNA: TGTGCCAGCTCACCACCGACAGAGACCCAGTACTTC
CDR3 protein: CASSPPTETQYF

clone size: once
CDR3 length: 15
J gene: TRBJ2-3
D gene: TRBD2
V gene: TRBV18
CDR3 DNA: TGTGCCAGCTCCCCTTCTAGCGGTAGCACAGATACGCAGTATTTT
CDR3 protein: CASSPSSGSTDTQYF

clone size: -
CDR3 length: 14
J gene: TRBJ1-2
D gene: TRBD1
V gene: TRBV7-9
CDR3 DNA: TGTGCCAGCACCTCGGGACAGGGAGGAGGTGGCTACACCTTC
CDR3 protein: CASTSGQGGGGYTF

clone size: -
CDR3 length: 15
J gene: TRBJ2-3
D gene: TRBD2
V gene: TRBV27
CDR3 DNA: TGTGCCAGCAGTCCCAGGACTAGCAGCACAGATACGCAGTATTTT
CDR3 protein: CASSPRTSSTDTQYF